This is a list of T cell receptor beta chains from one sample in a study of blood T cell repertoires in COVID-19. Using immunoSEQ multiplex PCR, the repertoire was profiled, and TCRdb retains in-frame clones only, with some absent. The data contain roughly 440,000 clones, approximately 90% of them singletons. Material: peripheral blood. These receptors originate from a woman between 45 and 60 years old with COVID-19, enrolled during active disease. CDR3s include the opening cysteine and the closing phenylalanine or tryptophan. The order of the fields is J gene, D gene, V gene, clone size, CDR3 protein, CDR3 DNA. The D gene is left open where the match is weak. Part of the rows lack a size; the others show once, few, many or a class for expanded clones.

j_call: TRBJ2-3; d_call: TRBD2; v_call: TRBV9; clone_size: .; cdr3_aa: CASSATSGDTDTQYF; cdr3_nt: TGTGCCAGCAGCGCGACTAGCGGGGACACAGATACGCAGTATTTT
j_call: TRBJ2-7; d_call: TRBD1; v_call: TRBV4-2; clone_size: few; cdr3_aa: CASSRGTGSGNEQYF; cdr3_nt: TGTGCCAGCAGCCGGGGGACAGGGAGTGGAAACGAGCAGTACTTC
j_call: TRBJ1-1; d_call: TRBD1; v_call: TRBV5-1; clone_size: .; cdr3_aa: CASSLRHGTGPMNTEAFF; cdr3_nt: TGCGCCAGCAGCTTACGTCACGGGACAGGGCCCATGAACACTGAAGCTTTCTTT
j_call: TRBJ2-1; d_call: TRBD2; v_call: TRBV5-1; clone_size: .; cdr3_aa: CASSSGILAGAGEQFF; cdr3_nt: TGCGCCAGCAGCTCAGGGATTCTAGCGGGGGCCGGTGAGCAGTTCTTC
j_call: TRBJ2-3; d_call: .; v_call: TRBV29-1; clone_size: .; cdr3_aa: CSVRETDTQYF; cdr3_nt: TGCAGCGTAAGGGAGACAGATACGCAGTATTTT
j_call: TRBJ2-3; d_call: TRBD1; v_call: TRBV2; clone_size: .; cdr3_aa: CASSGQGARWDTQYF; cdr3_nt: TGTGCCAGCAGTGGACAGGGGGCGCGGTGGGATACGCAGTATTTT
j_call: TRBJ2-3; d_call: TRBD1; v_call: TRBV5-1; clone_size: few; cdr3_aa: CASSLEDRATDTQYF; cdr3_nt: TGCGCCAGCAGCTTGGAGGACAGGGCTACAGATACGCAGTATTTT
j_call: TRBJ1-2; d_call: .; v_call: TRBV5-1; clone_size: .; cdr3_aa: CASSFSTGIYGYTF; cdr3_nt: TGCGCCAGCAGCTTTTCGACAGGAATCTATGGCTACACCTTC
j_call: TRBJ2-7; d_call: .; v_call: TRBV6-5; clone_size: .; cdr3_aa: CASSYIGGLVQYF; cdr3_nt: TGTGCCAGCAGTTACATAGGAGGGTTAGTCCAGTACTTC
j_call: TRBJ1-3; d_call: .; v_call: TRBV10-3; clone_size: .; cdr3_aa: CAISGAGISGNTIYF; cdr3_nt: TGTGCCATCAGTGGAGCGGGGATCTCTGGAAACACCATATATTTT
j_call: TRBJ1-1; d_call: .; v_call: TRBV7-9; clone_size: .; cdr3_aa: CASSAGEYDTEAFF; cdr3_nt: TGTGCCAGCAGCGCAGGGGAGTACGACACTGAAGCTTTCTTT
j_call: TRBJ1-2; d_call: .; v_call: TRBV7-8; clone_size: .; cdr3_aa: CASSFDRVSYGYTF; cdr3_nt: TGTGCCAGCAGTTTTGACAGAGTATCCTATGGCTACACCTTC
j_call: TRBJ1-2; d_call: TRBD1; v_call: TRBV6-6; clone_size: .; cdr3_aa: CASSYSNTGVEYGYTF; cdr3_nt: TGTGCCAGCAGTTACTCCAATACAGGGGTAGAATATGGCTACACCTTC
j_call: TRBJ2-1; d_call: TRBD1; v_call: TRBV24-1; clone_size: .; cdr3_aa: CATSEVRQGNNEQFF; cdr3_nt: TGTGCCACCAGTGAAGTAAGACAGGGAAACAATGAGCAGTTCTTC